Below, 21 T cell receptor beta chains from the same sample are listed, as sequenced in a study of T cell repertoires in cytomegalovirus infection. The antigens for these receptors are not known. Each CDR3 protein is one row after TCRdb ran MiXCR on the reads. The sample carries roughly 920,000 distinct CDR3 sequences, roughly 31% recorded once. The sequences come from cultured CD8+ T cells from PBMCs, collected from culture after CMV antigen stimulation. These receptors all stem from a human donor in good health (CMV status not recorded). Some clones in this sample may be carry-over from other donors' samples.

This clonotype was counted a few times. The CDR3 DNA sequence: TGCGCCAGCAGCCAATCAGCGGGGGCCGCGAGAAACACCGGGGAGCTGTTTTTT. Its translation is CASSQSAGAARNTGELFF. The chain joins TRBV4-3 to TRBJ2-2, with 8 bases identical to TRBD2. This CDR3 is 18 amino acids long. V lost 2 bases and J lost 2; bases outside the gene matches: 10. Germline CDR1 LGHNA, CDR2 YSLEER.

DNA for the CDR3: TGTGCCAGCAGTTACTCGATCACGGCCCGGGGAGTGGACACTGAAGCTTTCTTT. It encodes CASSYSITARGVDTEAFF. The chain employs TRBV6-2 or TRBV6-3 and TRBJ1-1; D gene unclear. This CDR3 is built from 18 residues. V lost 0 bases and J 3 bases, leaving 20 bases between the germline ends. Germline assignment: CDR1 MNHEY and CDR2 SVGEGT.

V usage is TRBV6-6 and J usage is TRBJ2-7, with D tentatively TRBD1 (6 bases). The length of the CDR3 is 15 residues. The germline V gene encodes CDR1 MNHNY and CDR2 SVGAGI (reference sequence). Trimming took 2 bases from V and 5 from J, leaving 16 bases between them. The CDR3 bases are TGTGCCAGCAGTTACACCGCCAACAGGGCGGACGAGCAGTACGTC. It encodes CASSYTANRADEQYV.

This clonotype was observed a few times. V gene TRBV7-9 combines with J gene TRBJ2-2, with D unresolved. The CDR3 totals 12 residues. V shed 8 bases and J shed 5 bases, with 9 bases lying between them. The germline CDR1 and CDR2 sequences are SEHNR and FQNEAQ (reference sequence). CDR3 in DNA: TGTGCCAGCGACGCTTTTACCGGGGAGCTGTTTTTT. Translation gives CASDAFTGELFF.

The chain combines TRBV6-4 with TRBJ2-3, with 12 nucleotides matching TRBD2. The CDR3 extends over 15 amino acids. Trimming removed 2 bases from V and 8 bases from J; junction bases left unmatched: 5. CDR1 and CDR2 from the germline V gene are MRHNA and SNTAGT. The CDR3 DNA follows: TGTGCCAGCAGTGACGGACTAGCGGGGCAGGGTACGCAGTATTTT. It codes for CASSDGLAGQGTQYF.

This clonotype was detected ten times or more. CDR3 amino acids: CATSDQTGATGNEQFF. As DNA, the CDR3 is TGTGCCACCAGTGACCAGACAGGGGCTACGGGTAATGAGCAGTTCTTC. The chain couples TRBV24-1 to TRBJ2-1, with 8 bases that match TRBD1. V trimming: 4 bases; J trimming: 7 bases; junction bases outside the gene matches: 11. The CDR3 spans 16 residues. The germline gives CDR1 KGHDR, CDR2 SFDVKD.

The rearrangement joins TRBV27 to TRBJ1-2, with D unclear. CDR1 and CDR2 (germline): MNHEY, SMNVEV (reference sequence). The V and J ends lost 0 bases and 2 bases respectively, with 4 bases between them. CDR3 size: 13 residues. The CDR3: CASSLSKNYGYTF. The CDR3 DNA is TGTGCCAGCAGTTTATCAAAGAACTATGGCTACACCTTC.

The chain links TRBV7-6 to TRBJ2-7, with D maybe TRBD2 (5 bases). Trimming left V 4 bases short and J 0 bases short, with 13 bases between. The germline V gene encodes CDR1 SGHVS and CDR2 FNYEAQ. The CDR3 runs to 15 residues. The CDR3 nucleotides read TGTGCCAGCAGCTCAGAGGGAGCCTTCTCCTACGAGCAGTACTTC. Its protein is CASSSEGAFSYEQYF.

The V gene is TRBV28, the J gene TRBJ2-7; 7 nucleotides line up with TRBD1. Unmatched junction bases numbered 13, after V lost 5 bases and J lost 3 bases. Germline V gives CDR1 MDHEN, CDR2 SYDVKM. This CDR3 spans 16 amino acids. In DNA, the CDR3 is TGTGCCAGCAGTACCCTCACAGGGGCCGTAGTCTACGAGCAGTACGTC. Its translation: CASSTLTGAVVYEQYV.

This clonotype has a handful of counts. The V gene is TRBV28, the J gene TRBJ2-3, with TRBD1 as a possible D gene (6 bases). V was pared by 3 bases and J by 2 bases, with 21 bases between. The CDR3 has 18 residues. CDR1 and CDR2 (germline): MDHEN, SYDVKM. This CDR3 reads CASSFYFSGTKNTDTQYF. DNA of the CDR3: TGTGCCAGCAGTTTCTACTTCTCGGGGACAAAAAACACAGATACGCAGTATTTT.

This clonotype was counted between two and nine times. In DNA form, the CDR3 reads TGTGCCAGCAGCCATGCTACCGGGGCCTTCTACGAGCAGTACTTC. It encodes CASSHATGAFYEQYF. This chain links TRBV4-2 with TRBJ2-7; D may correspond to TRBD1 or TRBD2 (5 bases each). This CDR3 has 15 residues. V was pared by 3 bases and J by 3 bases, with 15 bases between. Germline values: CDR1 LGHNA, CDR2 YNFKEQ.

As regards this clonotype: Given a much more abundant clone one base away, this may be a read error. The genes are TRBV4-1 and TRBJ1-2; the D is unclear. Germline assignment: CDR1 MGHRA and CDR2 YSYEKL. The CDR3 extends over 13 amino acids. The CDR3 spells CTSSQTGSYGYTF. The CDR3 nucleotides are TGCACCAGCAGCCAAACCGGTTCGTACGGCTACACCTTC.

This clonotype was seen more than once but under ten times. The CDR3 sequence is CASSLGWGQQETQYF. As DNA, the CDR3 is TGTGCCAGCAGCTTAGGCTGGGGGCAGCAAGAGACCCAGTACTTC. The V call is TRBV7-6, the J call TRBJ2-5; tentative D call: TRBD1 (6 bases). This CDR3 spans 15 amino acids. The germline V gene encodes CDR1 SGHVS and CDR2 FNYEAQ. The V gene lost 1 base and the J gene lost 2 bases, with 11 bases spanning the gap. The complete variable domain, with remaining parts taken from reference TRBV7-6 and TRBJ2-5, reads GAGVSQSPRYKVTKRGQDVALRCDPISGHVSLYWYRQALGQGPEFLTYFNYEAQQDKSGLPNDRFSAERPEGSISTLTIQRTEQRDSAMYRCASSLGWGQQETQYFGPGTRLLVL.

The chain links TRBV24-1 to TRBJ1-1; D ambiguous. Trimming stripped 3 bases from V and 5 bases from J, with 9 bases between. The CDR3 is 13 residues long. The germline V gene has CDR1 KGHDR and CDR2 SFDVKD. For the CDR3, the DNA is TGTGCCACCAGTGATGGGTGGGCGACTGAAGCTTTCTTT. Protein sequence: CATSDGWATEAFF.

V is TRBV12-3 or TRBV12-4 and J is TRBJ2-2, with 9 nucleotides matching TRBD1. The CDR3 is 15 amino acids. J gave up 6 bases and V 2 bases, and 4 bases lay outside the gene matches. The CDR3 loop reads CASSLNRGPSGELFF. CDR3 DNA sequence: TGTGCCAGCAGTTTAAACAGGGGGCCCTCCGGGGAGCTGTTTTTT.

CDR3 sequence reads: CATSRGEDSKETQYF. In DNA form, the CDR3 reads TGTGCCACCAGCAGAGGTGAGGACAGCAAAGAGACCCAGTACTTC. This sequence joins TRBV15 and TRBJ2-5, with D maybe TRBD1 (6 bases). With 1 base removed from V and 3 bases from J, the gap between germline ends came to 12 bases. The CDR3 has 15 residues. Germline CDR1 is LNHNV and CDR2 is YYDKDF (reference sequence).

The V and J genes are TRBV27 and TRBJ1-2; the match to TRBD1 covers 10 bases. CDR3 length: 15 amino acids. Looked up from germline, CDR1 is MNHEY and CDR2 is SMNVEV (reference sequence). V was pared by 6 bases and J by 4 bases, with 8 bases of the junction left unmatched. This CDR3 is CASSPSGTGVYGYTF. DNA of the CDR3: TGTGCCAGCAGCCCGTCCGGGACAGGGGTCTATGGCTACACCTTC.

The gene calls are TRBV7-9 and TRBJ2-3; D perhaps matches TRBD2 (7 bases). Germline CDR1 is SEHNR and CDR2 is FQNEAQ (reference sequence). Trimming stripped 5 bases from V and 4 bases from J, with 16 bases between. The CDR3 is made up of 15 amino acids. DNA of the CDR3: TGTGCCAGCAGCCATACCGGGGGGCTCGCAGATACGCAGTATTTT. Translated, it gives CASSHTGGLADTQYF. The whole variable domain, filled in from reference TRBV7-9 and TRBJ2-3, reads DTGVSQNPRHKITKRGQNVTFRCDPISEHNRLYWYRQTLGQGPEFLTYFQNEAQLEKSRLLSDRFSAERPKGSFSTLEIQRTEQGDSAMYLCASSHTGGLADTQYFGPGTRLTVL.

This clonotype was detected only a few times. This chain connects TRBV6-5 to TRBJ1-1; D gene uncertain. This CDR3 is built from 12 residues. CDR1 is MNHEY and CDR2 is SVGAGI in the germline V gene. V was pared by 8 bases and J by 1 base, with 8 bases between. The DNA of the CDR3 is TGTGCCAGCGGCCCATCGAACACTGAAGCTTTCTTT. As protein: CASGPSNTEAFF.

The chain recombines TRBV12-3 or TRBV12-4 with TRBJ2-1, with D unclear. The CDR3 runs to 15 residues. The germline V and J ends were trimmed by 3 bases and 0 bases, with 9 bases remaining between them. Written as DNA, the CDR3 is TGTGCCAGCAGTTTGCAGCCAAGCTCCTACAATGAGCAGTTCTTC. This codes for CASSLQPSSYNEQFF.

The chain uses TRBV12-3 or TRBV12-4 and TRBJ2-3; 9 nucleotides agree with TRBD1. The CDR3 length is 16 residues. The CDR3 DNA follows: TGTGTCATCCGGGACAGGGCGGTTCGGGAGAGAGATACGCAGTATTTT. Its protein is CVIRDRAVRERDTQYF.